The entry below gives a single T cell receptor (beta chain) sequence along with its context. The antigen is undetermined. TCRdb's table, derived via immunoSEQ multiplex PCR, lists solely in-frame clones and lacks some. Of 80,000 to 90,000 clones detected, around nine tenths appear once; the ten largest clones hold less than 5.5%. The sample originates from a study of T cell responses to AZD1222 COVID-19 vaccine. Study findings and constraints: Researchers took repertoire samples only after the peak T cell response had come. Seropositivity was recorded at baseline in only five to seven AZD1222 recipients. Donors in the cohort were predominantly white British and more often female, and clonal diversity was possibly underestimated.

Germline lookup yields CDR1 LNHDA and CDR2 SQIVND (reference sequence). The CDR3 covers 14 residues. The V and J ends lost 7 bases and 2 bases, in that order; junction bases with no gene match: 6. This rearrangement joins TRBV19 to TRBJ1-2, with 8 bases matching TRBD1. The sequence derives from an adult in good health. Sequencing used peripheral blood, obtained on day 0 of MenACWY control vaccination. The CDR3 DNA is TGTGCCAGTATTGACGGACAGGGCAACTATGGCTACACCTTC. It yields the protein CASIDGQGNYGYTF.